What follows are 22 T cell receptor beta chains derived from one specimen sequenced in a study of regulatory T cells in long-lasting Graves disease. The time point is: newly diagnosed GD, antithyroid drugs for less than 3 months. Generation of the TCR library employed RNA extracted from PBMCs. For TCR beta, libraries came from iRepertoire HTBI primers and Arm-PCR of CDR3 regions. TCRdb processed the multiplex PCR reads anew with MiXCR; each CDR3 protein has one entry. The table shows almost 450,000 distinct CDR3 sequences, with roughly 15% occurring only once. The same specimen was also included in a second study, on T cells in Graves' hyperthyroidism and ophthalmopathy.

Sample: peripheral blood mononuclear cells (PBMCs), taken at new diagnosis, from a patient treated with antithyroid drugs. The receptor source for this set is a woman in her 30s with Graves disease.

The sample holds many counts of this clonotype. This rearrangement joins TRBV28 to TRBJ2-1; 9 nucleotides match TRBD1. V gave up 4 bases and J gave up 9 bases; unmatched junction bases: 7. This CDR3 spans 14 amino acids. Per germline, CDR1 MDHEN and CDR2 SYDVKM. DNA of the CDR3: TGTGCCAGCAGTTACCCTCAGACAGGGGGTGAGCAGTTCTTC. Translated, it gives CASSYPQTGGEQFF.

As to this clonotype: The junction differs from germline at one of its ends, possibly a read error. The chain links TRBV12-3 or TRBV12-4 to TRBJ2-3; TRBD1 aligns across 7 bases. The CDR3 covers 14 residues. DNA of the CDR3: TGTGCCAGCATTCGGGACAGCTACACAGGTACGCAGTATTTT. It is translated as CASIRDSYTGTQYF.

The gene calls are TRBV6-2 or TRBV6-3 and TRBJ1-4; D is unresolved. Per the germline V gene, CDR1 is MNHEY and CDR2 is SVGEGT. This CDR3 region has 13 residues. The ends were cut back, 2 bases at V and 4 bases at J, with 5 bases in the middle. The CDR3 DNA sequence: TGTGCCAGCAGTTACAGGATTAATGAAAAACTGTTTTTT. Amino acid sequence: CASSYRINEKLFF.

This clonotype was recorded many times. V gene TRBV6-1 combines with J gene TRBJ2-3; 9 bases are shared with TRBD2. CDR1 is MNHNS, CDR2 SASEGT, per germline. J was trimmed by 2 bases and V by 8 bases; bases with no gene match: 8. CDR3 length equals 15 residues. The CDR3 nucleotides read TGTGCCAGCCGTGGGACTAGCCTCCACACAGATACGCAGTATTTT. As protein: CASRGTSLHTDTQYF.

V gene TRBV29-1 combines with J gene TRBJ1-6, with TRBD1 as a possible D gene (5 bases). Trimming removed 4 bases at V and 10 bases at J, with 11 bases between. The germline gives CDR1 SQVTM, CDR2 ANQGSEA. The CDR3 is 12 amino acids. CDR3 sequence reads: CSVGGGSSPLHF. DNA of the CDR3: TGCAGCGTTGGGGGGGGGTCGTCACCCCTCCACTTT.

This clonotype was detected many times. This chain uses TRBV18 with TRBJ2-7; 13 bases align to TRBD2. The CDR3 contains 15 residues. CDR1 and CDR2 (germline): KGHSH, LQKENI. J gave up 5 bases and V 6 bases, and 7 bases lay outside the gene matches. The chain's CDR3 is CASSRTSGSVDEQYF. In DNA form, the CDR3 reads TGTGCCAGCTCCCGGACTAGCGGGAGTGTCGACGAGCAGTACTTC.

This clonotype was seen repeatedly, ten times or more. The V gene is TRBV7-2, the J gene TRBJ2-7, with a weak D call TRBD1 (6 bases). V was shortened by 5 bases and J by 2 bases, with 16 bases between the two germline ends. This CDR3 spans 15 amino acids. The germline gives CDR1 SGHTA, CDR2 FQGNSA. The CDR3 loop is CASSLSRDRTYEQYF. As DNA, the CDR3 is TGTGCCAGCAGCCTCTCCCGAGACAGGACCTACGAGCAGTACTTC.

This clonotype was seen repeatedly, ten times or more. The chain recombines TRBV6-1 with TRBJ1-1; TRBD1 might be the D (6 bases). From germline, CDR1 is MNHNS and CDR2 SASEGT. Between the trimmed V and J ends, which lost 0 bases and 7 bases, there was a span of 12 bases. The CDR3 contains 14 residues. This CDR3 is CASSEAGGGGEAFF. CDR3 coding DNA: TGTGCCAGCAGTGAAGCGGGGGGCGGAGGTGAAGCTTTCTTT.

This clonotype was detected many times. The chain links TRBV11-1 to TRBJ2-5, with 8 positions matching TRBD2. J lost 5 bases, V lost 5 bases, and 10 bases had no gene match. From germline, CDR1 is SGHAT and CDR2 FQDESV (reference sequence). The CDR3 loop spans 15 amino acids. This CDR3 is CASSPGGVSGETQYF. Here the CDR3 DNA reads TGTGCCAGCAGCCCCGGGGGGGTGAGTGGTGAGACCCAGTACTTC.

V usage is TRBV9 and J usage is TRBJ2-1; TRBD1 is a possible D gene (6 bases). Per the germline V gene, CDR1 is SGDLS and CDR2 is YYNGEE. V lost 3 bases and J 2 bases, leaving 12 bases between the germline ends. This CDR3 is built from 15 residues. The CDR3 DNA follows: TGTGCCAGCAGCGAACAGGGATGGCCCTACAATGAGCAGTTCTTC. This encodes CASSEQGWPYNEQFF.

This clonotype was counted only a few times. The chain joins TRBV24-1 to TRBJ2-1; 9 bases match TRBD1. The CDR3 runs to 13 residues. Germline loops: CDR1 KGHDR, CDR2 SFDVKD. With 7 bases clipped from V and 8 bases from J, the junction kept 5 bases outside the gene matches. CDR3 loop: CATRGQGGDEQFF. For the CDR3, the DNA is TGTGCCACCAGGGGACAGGGAGGGGATGAGCAGTTCTTC.

In its sample, this clonotype was seen many times. The gene calls are TRBV4-1 and TRBJ2-1, with 9 bases matching TRBD2. The J segment lost 0 bases and the V segment lost 1 base, leaving 10 bases of the junction unmatched. The CDR3 covers 19 residues. Germline V gene sequence: CDR1 MGHRA, CDR2 YSYEKL. As DNA, the CDR3 is TGCGCCAGCAGCCAAGGGCCTTTAGCGGGAGACCGCTCCTACAATGAGCAGTTCTTC. As protein: CASSQGPLAGDRSYNEQFF.

This clonotype was picked up many times. The chain links TRBV7-6 to TRBJ2-2; D not certain. Germline-derived CDR1 and CDR2 are SGHVS and FNYEAQ. Trimming removed 4 bases from V and 1 base from J, with 10 bases in between. CDR3 length equals 15 residues. The CDR3 nucleotides are TGTGCCAGCAGCTGGCTGGGTTGGAACACCGGGGAGCTGTTTTTT. Protein: CASSWLGWNTGELFF. The whole variable domain, remainder taken from reference TRBV7-6 and TRBJ2-2, is GAGVSQSPRYKVTKRGQDVALRCDPISGHVSLYWYRQALGQGPEFLTYFNYEAQQDKSGLPNDRFSAERPEGSISTLTIQRTEQRDSAMYRCASSWLGWNTGELFFGEGSRLTVL.

This chain connects TRBV29-1 to TRBJ2-1, with a tentative D call TRBD2 (6 bases). The germline CDR1 and CDR2 sequences are SQVTM and ANQGSEA. The CDR3 is made up of 13 amino acids. V shed 7 bases and J shed 1 base, with 11 bases lying between them. CDR3 region: CSGIAASYNEQFF. In nucleotides, the CDR3 is TGCAGCGGAATAGCGGCATCCTACAATGAGCAGTTCTTC.

This clonotype was counted ten times or more. CDR3 DNA: TGCAGCGTTGAAGGGGGAAGAGGGACCGGGAGTGAAAAACTGTTTTTT. This codes for CSVEGGRGTGSEKLFF. The V and J genes are TRBV29-1 and TRBJ1-4, with D perhaps matching TRBD1 (5 bases). The CDR3 loop spans 16 amino acids. Trimming stripped 1 base from V and 7 bases from J, with 19 bases between. Germline CDR1 SQVTM, CDR2 ANQGSEA.

This clonotype was counted many times. The rearrangement uses TRBV5-1 and TRBJ1-1; TRBD1 might be the D (5 bases). Between the trimmed V and J ends, which lost 4 bases and 0 bases, there was a span of 10 bases. This CDR3 is 14 amino acids long. Germline V CDR1 and CDR2: SGHRS, YFSETQ. This CDR3 is CASSPTVMNTEAFF. CDR3 sequence (DNA): TGCGCCAGCAGCCCGACAGTCATGAACACTGAAGCTTTCTTT.

The rearrangement uses TRBV5-6 and TRBJ2-7; D is ambiguous. V was trimmed by 0 bases and J by 2 bases, leaving 12 bases between them. There are 15 residues in the CDR3. Germline V CDR1 and CDR2: SGHDT, YYEEEE. The CDR3 loop reads CASSLVGFYTYEQYF. CDR3 bases: TGTGCCAGCAGCTTGGTTGGGTTTTACACCTACGAGCAGTACTTC. Filled out from reference TRBV5-6 and TRBJ2-7, the complete variable domain reads DAGVTQSPTHLIKTRGQQVTLRCSPKSGHDTVSWYQQALGQGPQFIFQYYEEEERQRGNFPDRFSGHQFPNYSSELNVNALLLGDSALYLCASSLVGFYTYEQYFGPGTRLTVT.

This clonotype came up many times. The J gene is TRBJ1-1, the V gene TRBV7-8, with TRBD1 identical over 11 bases. The CDR3 consists of 14 residues. Germline V gene sequence: CDR1 SGHVS, CDR2 FQNEAQ. With 4 bases clipped from V and 6 bases from J, the junction kept 4 bases outside the gene matches. CDR3 in amino acids: CASSSGQGVSEAFF. In nucleotides, the CDR3 is TGTGCCAGCAGCTCGGGACAGGGGGTATCTGAAGCTTTCTTT.

The CDR3 nucleotides read TGTGCCAGCAGGCTCCGGGACCCCGGCGGCGGAGATACGCAGTATTTT. Translating it yields CASRLRDPGGGDTQYF. This chain connects TRBV28 to TRBJ2-3, with D perhaps given as TRBD1 or TRBD2 (5 bases each). CDR3 length: 16 amino acids. Trimming removed 6 bases at V and 5 bases at J, with 21 bases between. Germline V gives CDR1 MDHEN, CDR2 SYDVKM.

At least ten counts were recorded for this clonotype. This chain connects TRBV2 to TRBJ2-7, with D maybe TRBD2 (6 bases). CDR3 size: 15 residues. The germline V and J ends were trimmed by 7 bases and 1 base, with 17 bases remaining between them. CDR1 is SNHLY and CDR2 is FYNNEI in the germline V gene. The CDR3 DNA follows: TGTGCCAGCATCCCCCGGGAGCAGGCTTCCTACGAGCAGTACTTC. Amino acids: CASIPREQASYEQYF.

This clonotype occurred many times. The V gene is TRBV13, the J gene TRBJ1-3, with D possibly TRBD1 on 6 matching bases. The V gene's germline CDR1 is PRHDT and CDR2 FYEKMQ (reference sequence). CDR3 size: 17 residues. Trimming took 0 bases from V and 0 from J, leaving 12 bases between them. This CDR3 reads CASSLGRGTLSGNTIYF. The CDR3 DNA is TGTGCCAGCAGCTTAGGGCGAGGGACACTCTCTGGAAACACCATATATTTT.

A remark on this clonotype: A junction boundary mismatches the germline segment, possibly from a read error. J is TRBJ2-1 and V is TRBV20-1; TRBD1 is a possible D gene (6 bases). The germline V gene encodes CDR1 DFQATT and CDR2 SNEGSKA (reference sequence). The CDR3 runs to 16 residues. In DNA form, the CDR3 reads TGCAGTGCTAGAGATTTCCGGCAGGGGACAAACAATGATCAGTTCTTC. Translating it yields CSARDFRQGTNNDQFF.